The source of this TCR beta chain is a study of cytomegalovirus exposure and HLA in healthy donors. Turning to the study itself: In terms of ancestry, the Caucasian-associated cluster contained roughly 81% of the roughly 400 genotyped donors. General observations from the study: A later analysis by the authors found several of the most significant clusters apparently linked to common viral pathogens. With later analysis, a missense DCLRE1C variant became linked to TCR beta V- and J-gene trimming.

The germline V gene has CDR1 SGDLS and CDR2 YYNGEE. The CDR3 is 14 amino acids. The germline V and J ends were trimmed by 0 bases and 3 bases, with 10 bases remaining between them. On this clone itself: Its specificity is not known.

Primers: 60 Vbeta forward and 13 Jbeta reverse. Clones were read by immunoSEQ multiplex PCR, and TCRdb kept only the in-frame ones, dropping some. The repertoire holds approximately 250,000 clones, with about 85% as singletons. Material: PBMCs. This TCR came from a girl aged 2-10 years in good health and CMV-seronegative. The chain is built from TRBV9 and TRBJ2-7, with D tentatively TRBD1 (5 bases). The chain's CDR3 is CASSVEARDYEQYF. CDR3 in DNA: TGTGCCAGCAGCGTAGAAGCCAGGGACTACGAGCAGTACTTC.